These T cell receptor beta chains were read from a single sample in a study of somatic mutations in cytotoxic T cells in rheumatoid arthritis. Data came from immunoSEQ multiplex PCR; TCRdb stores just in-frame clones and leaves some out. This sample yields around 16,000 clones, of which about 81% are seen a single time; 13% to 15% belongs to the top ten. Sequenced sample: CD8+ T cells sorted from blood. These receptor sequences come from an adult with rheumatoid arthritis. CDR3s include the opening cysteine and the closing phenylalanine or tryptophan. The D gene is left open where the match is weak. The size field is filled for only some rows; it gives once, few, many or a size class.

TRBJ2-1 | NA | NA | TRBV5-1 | CASSLDGSSYNEQFF | TGCGCCAGCAGCTTGGACGGGAGCTCCTACAATGAGCAGTTCTTC
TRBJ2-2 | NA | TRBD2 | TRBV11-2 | CASSPPTSGGPVTGELFF | TGTGCCAGCAGCCCGCCGACTAGCGGGGGGCCGGTGACCGGGGAGCTGTTTTTT
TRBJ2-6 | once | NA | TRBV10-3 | CAISDLDGTASSGANVLTF | TGTGCCATCAGTGATTTGGATGGGACGGCAAGCTCTGGGGCCAACGTCCTGACTTTC
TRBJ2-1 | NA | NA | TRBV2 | CASTVSDEQFF | TGTGCAAGCACGGTATCTGATGAGCAGTTCTTC
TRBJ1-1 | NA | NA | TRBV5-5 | CASSLGAEAFF | TGTGCCAGCAGCCTGGGGGCTGAAGCTTTCTTT
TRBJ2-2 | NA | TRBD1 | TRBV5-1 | CASSLGQGIGELFF | TGCGCCAGCAGCTTGGGACAGGGAATCGGGGAGCTGTTTTTT
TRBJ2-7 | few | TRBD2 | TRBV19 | CASSLAGADEQYF | TGTGCCAGTAGTCTTGCGGGAGCGGACGAGCAGTACTTC
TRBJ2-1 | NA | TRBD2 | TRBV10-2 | CATRTSGGSSSYNEQFF | TGCGCCACCCGGACTAGCGGGGGGTCGAGCTCCTACAATGAGCAGTTCTTC
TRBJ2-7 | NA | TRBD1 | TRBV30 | CAWTSQGVPYEQYF | TGTGCCTGGACATCCCAGGGGGTCCCCTACGAGCAGTACTTC
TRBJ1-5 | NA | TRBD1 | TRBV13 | CASSFGQGGVQPQHF | TGTGCCAGCAGCTTCGGACAGGGTGGAGTACAGCCCCAGCATTTT
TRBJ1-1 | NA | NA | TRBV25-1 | CASSELSQPNTEAFF | TGTGCCAGCAGTGAATTGTCCCAACCGAACACTGAAGCTTTCTTT
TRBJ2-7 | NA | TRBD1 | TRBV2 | CASSDDRVFYEQYF | TGTGCCAGCAGTGACGACAGGGTTTTCTACGAGCAGTACTTC
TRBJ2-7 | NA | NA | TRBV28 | CASMVGRSYEQYF | TGTGCCAGCATGGTGGGCAGATCCTACGAGCAGTACTTC
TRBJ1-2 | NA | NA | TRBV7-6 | CASGNLTANYGYTF | TGTGCCAGCGGCAATCTGACAGCTAACTATGGCTACACCTTC
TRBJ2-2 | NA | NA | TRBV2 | CASRAGVPGELFF | TGTGCCAGCAGAGCAGGGGTCCCCGGGGAGCTGTTTTTT
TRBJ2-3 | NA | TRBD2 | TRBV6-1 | CASGLAGADTQYF | TGTGCCAGTGGACTAGCGGGCGCAGATACGCAGTATTTT
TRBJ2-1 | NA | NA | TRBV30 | CAWSDEFSYNEQFF | TGTGCCTGGAGTGATGAGTTCTCCTACAATGAGCAGTTCTTC
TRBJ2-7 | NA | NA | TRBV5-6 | CASRTSSGPTYEQYF | TGTGCCAGCAGAACCTCATCAGGGCCAACCTACGAGCAGTACTTC
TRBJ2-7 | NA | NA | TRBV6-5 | CASEAGNEQYF | TGTGCCAGCGAGGCGGGGAACGAGCAGTACTTC
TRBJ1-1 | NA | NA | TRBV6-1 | CASSEWGLGDSEAFF | TGTGCCAGCAGTGAATGGGGGCTGGGGGACTCTGAAGCTTTCTTT
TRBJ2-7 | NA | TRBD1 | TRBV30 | CAWKIEGAVSYEQYF | TGTGCCTGGAAAATAGAGGGGGCGGTTTCCTACGAGCAGTACTTC
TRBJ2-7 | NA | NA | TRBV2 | CASSRTVLYEQYF | TGTGCCAGCAGCCGAACAGTGCTCTACGAGCAGTACTTC
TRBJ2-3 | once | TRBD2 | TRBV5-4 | CASRRAPTSGSTNTQYF | TGTGCCAGCAGAAGGGCGCCGACTAGCGGGAGTACGAATACGCAGTATTTT